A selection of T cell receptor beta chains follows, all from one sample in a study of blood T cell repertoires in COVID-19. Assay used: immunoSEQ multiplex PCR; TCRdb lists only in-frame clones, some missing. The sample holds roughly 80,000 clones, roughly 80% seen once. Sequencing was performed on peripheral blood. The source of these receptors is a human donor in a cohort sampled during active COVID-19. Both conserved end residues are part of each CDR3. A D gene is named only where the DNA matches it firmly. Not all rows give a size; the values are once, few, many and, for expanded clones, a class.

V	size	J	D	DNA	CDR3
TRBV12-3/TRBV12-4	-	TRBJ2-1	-	TGTGCCAGCAGTTTAAGGCTAGCTGAGCAGTTCTTC	CASSLRLAEQFF
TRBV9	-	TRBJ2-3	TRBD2	TGTGCCAGCAGCGGAGTAGCGGGTTACACAGATACGCAGTATTTT	CASSGVAGYTDTQYF
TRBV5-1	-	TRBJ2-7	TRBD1	TGCGCCAGCAGCGCGACAGGGAGCCGTATCTACGAGCAGTACTTC	CASSATGSRIYEQYF
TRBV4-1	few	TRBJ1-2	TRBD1	TGCGCCAGCAGCCCGAAACGGGGACAGTCGGCAAACTATGGCTACACCTTC	CASSPKRGQSANYGYTF
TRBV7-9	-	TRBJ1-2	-	TGTGCCAGCAGCCCTAACCGTATCACGAATGGCTACACCTTC	CASSPNRITNGYTF
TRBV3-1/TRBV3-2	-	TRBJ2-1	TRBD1	TGTGCCAGCAGCCCACAGGGGGGACAGGTTGGGAATGAGCAGTTCTTC	CASSPQGGQVGNEQFF
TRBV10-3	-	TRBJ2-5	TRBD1	TGTGCCATCAGGACAGGGGTCTACGAGACCCAGTACTTC	CAIRTGVYETQYF
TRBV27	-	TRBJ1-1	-	TGTGCCAGCAGTCGACGGGGCAGCGGGGCGGCTAGAACTGAAGCTTTCTTT	CASSRRGSGAARTEAFF
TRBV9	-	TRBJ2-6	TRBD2	TGTGCCAGCAGCGTAGTTCCTGCTAGCGGGTCTGGGGCCAACGTCCTGACTTTC	CASSVVPASGSGANVLTF
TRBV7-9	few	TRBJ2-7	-	TGTGCCAGCAGCTTAGCGCTCGGGGGGCCCTACGAGCAGTACTTC	CASSLALGGPYEQYF
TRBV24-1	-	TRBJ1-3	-	TGTGCCACCAGTGATACCGGGCAGGGTGGAAACACCATATATTTT	CATSDTGQGGNTIYF
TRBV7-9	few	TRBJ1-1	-	TGTGCCAGCAGCTACCTATCTCCCATGAACACTGAAGCTTTCTTT	CASSYLSPMNTEAFF
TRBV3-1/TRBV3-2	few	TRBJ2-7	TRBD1	TGTGCCAGCAGCCAAGATTATGGACAGGCCGAGGGTTACGAGCAGTACTTC	CASSQDYGQAEGYEQYF
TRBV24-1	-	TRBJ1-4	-	TGTGCCACCAGTGATCCCGGGACACTTCCTAATGAAAAACTGTTTTTT	CATSDPGTLPNEKLFF
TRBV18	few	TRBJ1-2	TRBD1	TGTGCCAGCTCAGAACAGGGGGAGAATGGCTACACCTTC	CASSEQGENGYTF
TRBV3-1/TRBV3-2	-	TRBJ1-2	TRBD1	TGTGCCAGCAGCCCCCGACCGGGACAGACACTTTACGGCTACACCTTC	CASSPRPGQTLYGYTF
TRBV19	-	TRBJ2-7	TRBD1	TGTGCCAGTAGACAAGGACAGGGGAGTTCCCACGAGCAGTACTTC	CASRQGQGSSHEQYF
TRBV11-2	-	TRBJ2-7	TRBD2	TGTGCCAGCAGCCTCTTAGCGGGGCCTTACTACGAGCAGTACTTC	CASSLLAGPYYEQYF
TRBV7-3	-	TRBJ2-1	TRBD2	TGTGCCAGCAGTTCCGGGACTAGCGGGAAGTTCTTC	CASSSGTSGKFF
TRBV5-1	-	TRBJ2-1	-	TGCGCCAGCAGCCCGCAAGCGACCTACAATGAGCAGTTCTTC	CASSPQATYNEQFF
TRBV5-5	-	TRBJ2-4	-	TGTGCCAGCAGCTTTCTAGCCAAAAACATTCAGTACTTC	CASSFLAKNIQYF
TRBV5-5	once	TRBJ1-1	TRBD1	TGTGCCAGCAGCTACGGGACAGGGGGTCTAACTGAAGCTTTCTTT	CASSYGTGGLTEAFF
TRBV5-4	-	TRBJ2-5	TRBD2	TGTGCCAGCAGCTCAGGACTAGTAGTGACCCAGTACTTC	CASSSGLVVTQYF
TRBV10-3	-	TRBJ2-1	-	TGTGCCATCAGTGAGTCGGAGGATTCGTACAATGAGCAGTTCTTC	CAISESEDSYNEQFF
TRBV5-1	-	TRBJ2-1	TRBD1	TGCGCCAGCAGCGCCAGGACAGGGGCGAGGGATGAGCAGTTCTTC	CASSARTGARDEQFF
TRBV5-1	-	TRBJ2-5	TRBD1	TGCGCCAGCAGCTTACAGGGGGTGGAGCAGACCCAGTACTTC	CASSLQGVEQTQYF
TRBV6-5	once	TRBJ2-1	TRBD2	TGTGCCAGCAGCCTGAGCGGGGGTGAATACAATGAGCAGTTCTTC	CASSLSGGEYNEQFF
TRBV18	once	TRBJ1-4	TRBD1	TGTGCCAGCTCAATCCTCTCTCTCAGGGGGGATGACAATGAAAAACTGTTTTTT	CASSILSLRGDDNEKLFF
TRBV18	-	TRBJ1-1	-	TGTGCCAGCTCACCGCGCTCTACTGAAGCTTTCTTT	CASSPRSTEAFF
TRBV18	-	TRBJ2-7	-	TGTGCCAGCTCACCCCCAAGTAGAGGGAGCGAGCAGTACTTC	CASSPPSRGSEQYF
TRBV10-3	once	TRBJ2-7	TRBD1	TGTGCCATCAGTGCTGAGACAGGGGCAGGCTACGAGCAGTACTTC	CAISAETGAGYEQYF
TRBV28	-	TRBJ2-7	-	TGTGCCAGCAACGGGAGACTAGGGTTTTCCTACGAGCAGTACTTC	CASNGRLGFSYEQYF
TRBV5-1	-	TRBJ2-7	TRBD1	TGCGCCAGCAGCTTGGCCGGGACAGTGTCTGCTGAGCAGTACTTC	CASSLAGTVSAEQYF
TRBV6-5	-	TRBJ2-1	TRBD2	TGTGCCAGCAGAGGACCGGGGGGTTCCTACAATGAGCAGTTCTTC	CASRGPGGSYNEQFF
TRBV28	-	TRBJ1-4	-	TGTGCCAGCAGTTTGGGGCCCGCGCGGTGGGATGAAAAACTGTTTTTT	CASSLGPARWDEKLFF
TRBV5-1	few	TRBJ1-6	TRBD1	TGCGCCAGCAGCTTGGGACAGGGGGCGAATTCACCCCTCCACTTT	CASSLGQGANSPLHF
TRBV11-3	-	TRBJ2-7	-	TGTGCCAGCAGCTCCTATGGCAGGGGCTACGAGCAGTACTTC	CASSSYGRGYEQYF
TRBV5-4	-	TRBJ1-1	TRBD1	TGTGCCAGCAGCCCCCCGACAGGGGAGGCCACTGAAGCTTTCTTT	CASSPPTGEATEAFF
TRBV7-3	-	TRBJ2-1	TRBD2	TGTGCCAGCAGCTTATCCGGGGGGAGGAATGAGCAGTTCTTC	CASSLSGGRNEQFF
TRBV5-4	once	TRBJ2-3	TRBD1	TGTGCCAGCAGCCCCCGGACAGGGTCCGGGAGAGATACGCAGTATTTT	CASSPRTGSGRDTQYF
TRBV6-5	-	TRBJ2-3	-	TGTGCCAGCCAGGGGGGCCGGACGCAGTATTTT	CASQGGRTQYF
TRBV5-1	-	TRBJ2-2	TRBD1	TGCGCCAGCAGCTTGCTCCAGGGGGCATCCACCGGGGAGCTGTTTTTT	CASSLLQGASTGELFF
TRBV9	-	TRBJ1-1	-	TGTGCCAGCAGCGTAGGGGGGCCTGAAGCTTTCTTT	CASSVGGPEAFF
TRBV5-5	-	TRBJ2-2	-	TGTGCCAGCAGCCCCGCCGGGGTGAACACCGGGGAGCTGTTTTTT	CASSPAGVNTGELFF
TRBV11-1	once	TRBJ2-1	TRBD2	TGTGCCAGCAGCCGACAAGGGACTATCAATGAGCAGTTCTTC	CASSRQGTINEQFF
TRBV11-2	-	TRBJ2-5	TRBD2	TGTGCCAGCAGCTTTGGCGGGGGAGACGAGACCCAGTACTTC	CASSFGGGDETQYF
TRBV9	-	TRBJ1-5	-	TGTGCCAGCAGCCCCGGACAGCTAAGTAATCAGCCCCAGCATTTT	CASSPGQLSNQPQHF
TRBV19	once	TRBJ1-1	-	TGTGCCAGTATGCCTCGGTGGACTGAAGCTTTCTTT	CASMPRWTEAFF
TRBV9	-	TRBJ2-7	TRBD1	TGTGCCAGCAGCGTAAGCCCCGGGACAGGGTCGTACGAGCAGTACTTC	CASSVSPGTGSYEQYF
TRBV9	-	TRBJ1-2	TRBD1	TGTGCCAGCAGCGTACAGGACAGGGGTAAAATAGGCTATGGCTACACCTTC	CASSVQDRGKIGYGYTF
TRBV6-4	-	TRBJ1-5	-	TGTGCCAGCAACCTTTCGACAGAGGGCAATCAGCCCCAGCATTTT	CASNLSTEGNQPQHF
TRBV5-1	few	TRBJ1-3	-	TGCGCCAGCAGCTTGTGGGAGCTTCTCTCTGGAAACACCATATATTTT	CASSLWELLSGNTIYF
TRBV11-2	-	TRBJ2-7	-	TGTGCCAGCAGCCCCCTAGGGAGCAGGAGCTCCTACGAGCAGTACTTC	CASSPLGSRSSYEQYF